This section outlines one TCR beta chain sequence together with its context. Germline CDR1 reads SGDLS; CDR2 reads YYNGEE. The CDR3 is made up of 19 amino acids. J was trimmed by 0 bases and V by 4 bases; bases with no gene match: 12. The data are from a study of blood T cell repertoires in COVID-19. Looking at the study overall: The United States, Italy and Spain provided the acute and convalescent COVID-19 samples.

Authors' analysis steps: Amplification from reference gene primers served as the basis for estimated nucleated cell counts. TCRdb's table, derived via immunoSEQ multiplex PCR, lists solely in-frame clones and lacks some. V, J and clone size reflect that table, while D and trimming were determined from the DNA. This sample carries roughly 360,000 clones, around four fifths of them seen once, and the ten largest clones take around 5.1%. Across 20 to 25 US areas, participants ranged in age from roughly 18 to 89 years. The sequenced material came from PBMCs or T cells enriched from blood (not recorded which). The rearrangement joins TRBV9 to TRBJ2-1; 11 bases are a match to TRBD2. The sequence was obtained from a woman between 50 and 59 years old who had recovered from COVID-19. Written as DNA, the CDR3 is TGTGCCAGCAGCCTCACGCTAGCGGGAGGTCCGAGCTCCTACAATGAGCAGTTCTTC. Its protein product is CASSLTLAGGPSSYNEQFF. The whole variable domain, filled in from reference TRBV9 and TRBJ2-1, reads DSGVTQTPKHLITATGQRVTLRCSPRSGDLSVYWYQQSLDQGLQFLIQYYNGEERAKGNILERFSAQQFPDLHSELNLSSLELGDSALYFCASSLTLAGGPSSYNEQFFGPGTRLTVL.